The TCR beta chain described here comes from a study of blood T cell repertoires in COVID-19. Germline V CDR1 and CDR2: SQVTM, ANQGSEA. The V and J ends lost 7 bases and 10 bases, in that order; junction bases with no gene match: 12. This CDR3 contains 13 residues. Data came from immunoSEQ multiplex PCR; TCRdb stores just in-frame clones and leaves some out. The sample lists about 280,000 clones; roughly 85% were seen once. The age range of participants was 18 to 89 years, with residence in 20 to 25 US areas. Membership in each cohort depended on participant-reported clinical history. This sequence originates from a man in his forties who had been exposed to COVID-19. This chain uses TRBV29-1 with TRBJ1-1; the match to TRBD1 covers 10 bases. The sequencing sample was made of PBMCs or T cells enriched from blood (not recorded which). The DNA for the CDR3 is TGCAGCGCCTCCGGACAGGGGGAAATCGGAGCTTTCTTT. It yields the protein CSASGQGEIGAFF.